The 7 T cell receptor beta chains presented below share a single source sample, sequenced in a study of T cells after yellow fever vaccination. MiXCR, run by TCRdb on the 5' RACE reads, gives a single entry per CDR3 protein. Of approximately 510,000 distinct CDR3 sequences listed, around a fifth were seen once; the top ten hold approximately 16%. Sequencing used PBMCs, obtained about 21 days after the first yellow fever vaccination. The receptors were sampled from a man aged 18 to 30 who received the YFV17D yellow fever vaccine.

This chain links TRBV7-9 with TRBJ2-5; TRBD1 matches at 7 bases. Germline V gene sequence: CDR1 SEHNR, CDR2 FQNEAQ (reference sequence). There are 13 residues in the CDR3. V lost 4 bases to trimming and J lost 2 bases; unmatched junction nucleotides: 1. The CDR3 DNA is TGTGCCAGCAGCTCGACAGGGCAAGAGACCCAGTACTTC. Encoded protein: CASSSTGQETQYF.

In nucleotides, the CDR3 is TGCGCCAGCAGCTCCTGGGGGGGCGGCAATGAGGAGCAGTACTTC. The encoded protein is CASSSWGGGNEEQYF. The V gene is TRBV5-1, the J gene TRBJ2-7; D may be TRBD2 (7 bases). V shed 3 bases and J shed 7 bases, with 20 bases lying between them. This CDR3 is built from 15 residues. Germline V gene data show CDR1 as SGHRS and CDR2 as YFSETQ.

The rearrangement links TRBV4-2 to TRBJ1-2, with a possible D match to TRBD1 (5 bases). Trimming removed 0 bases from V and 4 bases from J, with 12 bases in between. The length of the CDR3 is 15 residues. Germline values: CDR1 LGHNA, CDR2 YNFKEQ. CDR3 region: CASSQDPGGTYGYTF. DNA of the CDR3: TGTGCCAGCAGCCAAGATCCTGGGGGTACCTATGGCTACACCTTC.

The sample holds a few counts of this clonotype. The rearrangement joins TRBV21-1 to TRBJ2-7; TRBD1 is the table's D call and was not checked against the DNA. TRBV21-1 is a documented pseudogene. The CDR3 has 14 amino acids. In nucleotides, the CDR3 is TGTGCCAGCAGCAAAGGACAGGGAAGAAACGAGCAGTACGTC. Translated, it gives CASSKGQGRNEQYV.

CDR3 protein: CASSLGHNNEQFF. The DNA for the CDR3 is TGTGCCAGCAGCTTAGGACATAACAATGAGCAGTTCTTC. V is TRBV11-2 and J is TRBJ2-1; D is unclear. Per germline, CDR1 SGHAT and CDR2 FQNNGV. The CDR3 spans 13 residues. V lost 1 base and J lost 5, with 6 bases in between.

The CDR3 bases are TGTGCCAGCAGCTTAAATCGCGCTTCCCAAGAGACCCAGTACTTC. Translation: CASSLNRASQETQYF. This rearrangement joins TRBV11-2 to TRBJ2-5; D is uncertain. The CDR3 is made up of 15 amino acids. Trimming took off 2 bases at V and 1 base at J, with 11 bases between the two ends. The V gene's germline CDR1 is SGHAT and CDR2 FQNNGV.

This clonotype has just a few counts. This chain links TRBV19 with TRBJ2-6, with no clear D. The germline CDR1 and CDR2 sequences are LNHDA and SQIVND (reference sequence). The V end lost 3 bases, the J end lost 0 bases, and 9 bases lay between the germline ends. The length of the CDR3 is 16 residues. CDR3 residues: CASSIGHSSGANVLTF. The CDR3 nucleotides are TGTGCCAGTAGTATCGGGCACAGCTCTGGGGCCAACGTCCTGACTTTC.